The clone carrying this T cell receptor (beta chain) has ten or more counts. Its antigen is still unknown. Unique molecular identifiers were incorporated during preparation of the TCRbeta library. TCRdb used MiXCR to reprocess the PCR reads, holding one entry per CDR3 protein. The sample holds about 230,000 distinct CDR3 sequences, approximately 11% seen once. CDR3 length: 15 residues. Germline V gene sequence: CDR1 SGHTA, CDR2 FQGNSA. The ends were cut back, 1 base at V and 0 bases at J, with 7 bases in the middle. This entry belongs to a study of T-cell reconstitution after alpha-beta-depleted transplantation in children. Study-level results: Alpha-beta T cells about two months after transplant reportedly derived from several hundred expanded graft clones. T-cell numbers and diversity one year post-transplant derived largely from freshly generated T cells.

Sample: PBMCs, taken before TCRalphabeta/CD19-depleted stem cell transplant. The chain uses TRBV7-2 and TRBJ1-3; no reliable D call. The source is a child under three years old with acute myeloid leukemia, due to receive a stem cell transplant. The CDR3 is CASSLVVPSGNTIYF. Here the CDR3 DNA reads TGTGCCAGCAGCTTAGTGGTACCCTCTGGAAACACCATATATTTT.